The 15 T cell receptor beta chains below were found in one sample sequenced in a study of T cell changes during pregnancy in multiple sclerosis (dated by TCRdb to the late 2010s). Library creation used the immunoSEQ multiplex PCR assay. TCRdb stores this immuneACCESS table with in-frame sequences only. Part of the clones is absent; in the studies checked, under half of the shortfall reflects unresolved V genes, and no reason is known for the rest. Here the sample has about 24,000 clones; 85% to 90% occur a single time. Together, the top ten hold nearly 0.75% of the sample. This specimen was CD4+ T cells from peripheral blood mononuclear cells, taken in the first trimester of pregnancy. Source of these receptors: a female donor in good health, enrolled as a control in a pregnancy study.

The V call is TRBV25-1, the J call TRBJ2-1, with TRBD1 matching 12 bases. CDR3 length equals 15 residues. The V gene's germline CDR1 is MGHDK and CDR2 SYGVNS. V dropped 1 base and J dropped 8; count of bases not matched to a gene: 3. The CDR3 here is CASSEWGTGGYEQFF. The CDR3 DNA reads as TGTGCCAGCAGTGAATGGGGGACAGGGGGCTATGAGCAGTTCTTC.

The chain joins TRBV27 to TRBJ2-5; D is unresolved. V shed 3 bases and J shed 4 bases, with 9 bases lying between them. This CDR3 is built from 13 residues. Germline CDR1 and CDR2: MNHEY and SMNVEV (reference sequence). The chain's CDR3 is CASSLDTGETQYF. The CDR3 coding sequence is TGTGCCAGCAGTTTGGATACGGGAGAGACCCAGTACTTC.

The J gene is TRBJ1-5, the V gene TRBV29-1, with D hard to call. Trimming pared 0 bases from V and 6 bases from J, leaving 6 bases between. This CDR3 contains 12 residues. In germline, CDR1 is SQVTM, CDR2 ANQGSEA. The CDR3, as DNA: TGCAGCGTTGAAGATCCAGGTCAGCCCCAGCATTTT. Protein sequence: CSVEDPGQPQHF. Together with reference TRBV29-1 and TRBJ1-5, the CDR3 gives the full variable domain: SAVISQKPSRDICQRGTSLTIQCQVDSQVTMMFWYRQQPGQSLTLIATANQGSEATYESGFVIDKFPISRPNLTFSTLTVSNMSPEDSSIYLCSVEDPGQPQHFGDGTRLSIL.

V is TRBV7-9 and J is TRBJ1-2, with D possibly matching TRBD1 (5 bases). With 1 base removed from V and 0 bases from J, the gap between germline ends came to 9 bases. The CDR3 sequence is 15 residues long. The germline V gene has CDR1 SEHNR and CDR2 FQNEAQ (reference sequence). This CDR3 is CASSLGGASNYGYTF. The CDR3 nucleotides read TGTGCCAGCAGCTTAGGCGGGGCCTCTAACTATGGCTACACCTTC.

The chain recombines TRBV18 with TRBJ2-7; D possibly corresponds to TRBD1 (5 bases). Germline CDR1 reads KGHSH; CDR2 reads LQKENI. Trimming pared 4 bases from V and 4 bases from J, leaving 11 bases between. This CDR3 comprises 13 residues. This CDR3 is CASSLAGIYEQYF. CDR3 coding DNA: TGTGCCAGCTCACTGGCAGGGATTTACGAGCAGTACTTC.

The rearrangement uses TRBV28 and TRBJ2-3; 10 bases line up with TRBD1. The CDR3 runs to 15 residues. Germline V gene data show CDR1 as MDHEN and CDR2 as SYDVKM. V was clipped by 4 bases and J by 4 bases; unmatched bases: 5. This CDR3 is CASSSRTGGADTQYF. CDR3 nucleotides: TGTGCCAGCAGTTCCAGGACAGGGGGTGCAGATACGCAGTATTTT.

J is TRBJ2-3 and V is TRBV6-1; D call uncertain. From germline, CDR1 is MNHNS and CDR2 SASEGT. V gave up 2 bases and J gave up 8 bases, with 11 bases separating them. The CDR3 totals 13 residues. CDR3 in amino acids: CASSEPTVGTQYF. CDR3 DNA: TGTGCCAGCAGTGAACCTACTGTTGGTACGCAGTATTTT.

The chain has TRBV19 and TRBJ1-4; 8 positions match TRBD1. The CDR3 is 13 amino acids. Germline-derived CDR1 and CDR2 are LNHDA and SQIVND (reference sequence). With 6 bases clipped from V and 3 bases from J, the junction kept 0 bases outside the gene matches. The CDR3 sequence is CASRQGANEKLFF. DNA of the CDR3: TGTGCCAGTAGACAGGGGGCTAATGAAAAACTGTTTTTT.

This sequence joins TRBV6-5 and TRBJ1-2; no firm D call. The CDR3 contains 12 residues. V was pared by 2 bases and J by 7 bases, with 8 bases between. Germline CDR1 MNHEY, CDR2 SVGAGI. This CDR3 reads CASSYPGGGYTF. In DNA form, the CDR3 reads TGTGCCAGCAGTTACCCCGGCGGTGGCTACACCTTC.

The chain links TRBV11-2 to TRBJ2-7; 7 bases agree with TRBD2. The CDR3 totals 17 residues. Germline V CDR1 and CDR2: SGHAT, FQNNGV. V shed 1 base, J shed 3 bases, and the junction held 12 bases outside the gene matches. The CDR3 protein is CASSLGGLSSGIYEQYF. In nucleotides, the CDR3 is TGTGCCAGCAGCTTAGGTGGGTTGTCGAGCGGGATCTACGAGCAGTACTTC.

The V and J genes are TRBV14 and TRBJ2-2; 11 nucleotides match TRBD2. J gave up 3 bases and V 0 bases, and 3 bases lay outside the gene matches. CDR3 length: 17 residues. Per the germline V gene, CDR1 is SGHDN and CDR2 is FVKESK. This CDR3 reads CASSQETSGRYTGELFF. CDR3 DNA: TGTGCCAGCAGCCAAGAAACTAGCGGGAGATACACCGGGGAGCTGTTTTTT.

This rearrangement joins TRBV6-4 to TRBJ1-1, with 8 bases lining up with TRBD1. Per germline, CDR1 MRHNA and CDR2 SNTAGT. V lost 2 bases to trimming and J lost 1 base; unmatched junction nucleotides: 18. The CDR3 is 20 amino acids. The DNA for the CDR3 is TGTGCCAGCAGTGACGTAGAGAGACAGGGGTTTTTAAGAACGAACACTGAAGCTTTCTTT. Residues: CASSDVERQGFLRTNTEAFF.

This CDR3 is CASSPLTDPNTEAFF. The CDR3 region has the DNA TGTGCCAGCAGTCCCCTAACAGACCCGAACACTGAAGCTTTCTTT. The chain recombines TRBV28 with TRBJ1-1; D unresolved. The germline gives CDR1 MDHEN, CDR2 SYDVKM. The CDR3 consists of 15 residues. V lost 5 bases to trimming and J lost 1 base, with 14 bases between them. The variable domain in full, with the rest retrieved from reference TRBV28 and TRBJ1-1, is DVKVTQSSRYLVKRTGEKVFLECVQDMDHENMFWYRQDPGLGLRLIYFSYDVKMKEKGDIPEGYSVSREKKERFSLILESASTNQTSMYLCASSPLTDPNTEAFFGQGTRLTVV.

The rearrangement joins TRBV19 to TRBJ1-2; D is unclear. Germline V gene sequence: CDR1 LNHDA, CDR2 SQIVND (reference sequence). The CDR3 loop spans 10 amino acids. V lost 8 bases and J lost 9, with 10 bases in between. Here the CDR3 reads CASGQYSYTF. The CDR3 DNA reads TGTGCCAGTGGGCAGTACAGCTACACCTTC.

The rearrangement links TRBV7-3 to TRBJ2-1; TRBD2 matches 12 bases. The CDR3 is 16 amino acids. CDR1 and CDR2 from the germline V gene are SGHTA and FQGTGA. V dropped 3 bases and J dropped 3; count of bases not matched to a gene: 3. Here the CDR3 reads CASSFETSGGYNEQFF. The CDR3 region has the DNA TGTGCCAGCAGCTTTGAGACTAGCGGGGGCTACAATGAGCAGTTCTTC.